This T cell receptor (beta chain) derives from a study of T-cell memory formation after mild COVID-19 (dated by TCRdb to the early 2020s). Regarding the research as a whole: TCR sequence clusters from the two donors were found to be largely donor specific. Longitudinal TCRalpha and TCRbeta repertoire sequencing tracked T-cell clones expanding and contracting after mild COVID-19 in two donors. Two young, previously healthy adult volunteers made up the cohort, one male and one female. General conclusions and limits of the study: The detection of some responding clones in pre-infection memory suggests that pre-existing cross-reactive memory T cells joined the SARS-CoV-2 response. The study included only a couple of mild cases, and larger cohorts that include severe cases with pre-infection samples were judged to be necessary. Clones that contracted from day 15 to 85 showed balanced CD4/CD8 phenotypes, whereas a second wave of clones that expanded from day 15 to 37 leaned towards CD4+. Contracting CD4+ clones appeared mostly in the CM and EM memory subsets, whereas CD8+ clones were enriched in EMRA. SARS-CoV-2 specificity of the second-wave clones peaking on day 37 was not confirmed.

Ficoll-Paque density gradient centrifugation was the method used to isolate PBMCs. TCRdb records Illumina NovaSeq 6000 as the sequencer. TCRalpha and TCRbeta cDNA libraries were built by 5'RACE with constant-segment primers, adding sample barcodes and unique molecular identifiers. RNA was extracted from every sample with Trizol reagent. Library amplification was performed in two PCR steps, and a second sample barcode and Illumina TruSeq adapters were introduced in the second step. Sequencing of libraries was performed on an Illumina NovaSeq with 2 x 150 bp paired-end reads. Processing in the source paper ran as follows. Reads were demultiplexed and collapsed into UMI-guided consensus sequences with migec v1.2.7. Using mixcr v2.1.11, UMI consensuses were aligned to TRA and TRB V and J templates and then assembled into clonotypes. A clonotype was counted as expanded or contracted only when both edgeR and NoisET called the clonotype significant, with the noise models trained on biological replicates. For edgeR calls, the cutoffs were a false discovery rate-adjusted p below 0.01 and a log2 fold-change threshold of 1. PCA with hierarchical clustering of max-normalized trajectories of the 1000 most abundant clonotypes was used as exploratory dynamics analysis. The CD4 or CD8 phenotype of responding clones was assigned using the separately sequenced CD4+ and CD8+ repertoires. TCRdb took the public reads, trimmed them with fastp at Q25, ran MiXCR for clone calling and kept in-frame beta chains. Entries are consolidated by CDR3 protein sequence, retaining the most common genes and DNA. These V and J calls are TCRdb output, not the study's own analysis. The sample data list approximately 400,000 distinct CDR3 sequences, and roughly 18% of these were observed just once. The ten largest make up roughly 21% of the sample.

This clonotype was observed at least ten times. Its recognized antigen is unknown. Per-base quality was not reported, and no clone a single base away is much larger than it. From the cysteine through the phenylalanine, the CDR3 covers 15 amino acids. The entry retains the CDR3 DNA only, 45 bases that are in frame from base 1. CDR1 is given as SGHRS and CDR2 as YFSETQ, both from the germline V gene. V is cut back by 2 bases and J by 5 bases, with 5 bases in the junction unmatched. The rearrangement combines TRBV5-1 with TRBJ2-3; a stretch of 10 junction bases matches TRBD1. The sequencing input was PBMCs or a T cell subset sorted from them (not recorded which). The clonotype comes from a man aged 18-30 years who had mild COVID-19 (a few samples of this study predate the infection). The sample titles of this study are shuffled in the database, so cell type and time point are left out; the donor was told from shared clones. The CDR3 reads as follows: CASSFLGQGGDTQYF. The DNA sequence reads TGCGCCAGCAGCTTCTTAGGACAGGGGGGAGATACGCAGTATTTT.